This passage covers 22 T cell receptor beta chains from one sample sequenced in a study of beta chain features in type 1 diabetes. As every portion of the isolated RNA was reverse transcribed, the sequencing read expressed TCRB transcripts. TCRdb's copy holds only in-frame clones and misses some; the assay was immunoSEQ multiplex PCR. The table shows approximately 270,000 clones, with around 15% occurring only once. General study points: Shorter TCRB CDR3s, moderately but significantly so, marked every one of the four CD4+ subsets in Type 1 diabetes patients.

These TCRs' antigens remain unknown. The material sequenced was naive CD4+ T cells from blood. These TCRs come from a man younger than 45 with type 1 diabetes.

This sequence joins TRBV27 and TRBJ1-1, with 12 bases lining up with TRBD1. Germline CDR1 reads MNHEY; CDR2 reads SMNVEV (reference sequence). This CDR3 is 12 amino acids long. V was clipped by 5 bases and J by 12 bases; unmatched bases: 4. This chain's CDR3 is CASSPGQGATFF. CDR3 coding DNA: TGTGCCAGCAGTCCGGGACAGGGGGCGACTTTCTTT.

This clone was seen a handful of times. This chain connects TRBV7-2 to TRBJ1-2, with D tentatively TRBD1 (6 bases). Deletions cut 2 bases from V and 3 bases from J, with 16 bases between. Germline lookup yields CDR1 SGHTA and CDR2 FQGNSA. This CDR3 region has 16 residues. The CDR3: CASSLRWDTSDYGYTF. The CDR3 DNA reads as TGTGCCAGCAGCTTACGTTGGGACACATCGGACTATGGCTACACCTTC.

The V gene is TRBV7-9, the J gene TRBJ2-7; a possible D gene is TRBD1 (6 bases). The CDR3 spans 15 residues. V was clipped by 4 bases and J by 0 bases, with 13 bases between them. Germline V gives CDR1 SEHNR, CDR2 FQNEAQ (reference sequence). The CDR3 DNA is TGTGCCAGCAGCTCTGCAGGGGCTACCTCCTACGAGCAGTACTTC. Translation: CASSSAGATSYEQYF.

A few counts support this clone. Written as DNA, the CDR3 is TGCGCCAGCAGCCAATTTGCATCGAGCGGGGAGCTGTTTTTT. The encoded protein is CASSQFASSGELFF. The chain links TRBV4-1 to TRBJ2-2; D call uncertain. The CDR3 extends over 14 amino acids. The V end was cut by 2 bases, the J end by 7 bases, with 11 bases between. CDR1 MGHRA and CDR2 YSYEKL come from the germline V gene.

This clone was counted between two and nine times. The CDR3 loop reads CASSLLASGANVLTF. DNA of the CDR3: TGTGCCAGCAGCTTACTGGCCTCTGGGGCCAACGTCCTGACTTTC. The rearrangement links TRBV7-9 to TRBJ2-6; D gene unclear. The CDR3 consists of 15 residues. Germline V lookup: CDR1 SEHNR, CDR2 FQNEAQ (reference sequence). Trimming stripped 2 bases from V and 0 bases from J, with 5 bases between.

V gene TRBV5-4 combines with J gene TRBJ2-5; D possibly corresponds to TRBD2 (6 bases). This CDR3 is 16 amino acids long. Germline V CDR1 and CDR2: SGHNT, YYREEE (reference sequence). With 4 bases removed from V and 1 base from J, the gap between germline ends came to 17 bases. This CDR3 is CASSPIPGERQETQYF. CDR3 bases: TGTGCCAGCAGCCCCATCCCGGGAGAGCGCCAAGAGACCCAGTACTTC.

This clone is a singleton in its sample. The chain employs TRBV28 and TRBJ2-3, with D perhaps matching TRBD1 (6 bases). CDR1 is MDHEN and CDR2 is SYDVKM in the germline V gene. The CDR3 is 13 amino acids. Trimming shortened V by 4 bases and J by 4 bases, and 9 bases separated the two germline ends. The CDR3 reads CASSSGAADTQYF. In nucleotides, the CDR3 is TGTGCCAGCAGTTCAGGGGCGGCAGATACGCAGTATTTT.

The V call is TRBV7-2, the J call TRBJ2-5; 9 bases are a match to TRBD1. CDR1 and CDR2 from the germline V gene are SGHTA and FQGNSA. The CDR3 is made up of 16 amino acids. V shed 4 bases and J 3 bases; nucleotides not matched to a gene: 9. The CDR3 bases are TGTGCCAGCAGCTCGAGACCGCGGACAGGGGAAGAGACCCAGTACTTC. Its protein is CASSSRPRTGEETQYF.

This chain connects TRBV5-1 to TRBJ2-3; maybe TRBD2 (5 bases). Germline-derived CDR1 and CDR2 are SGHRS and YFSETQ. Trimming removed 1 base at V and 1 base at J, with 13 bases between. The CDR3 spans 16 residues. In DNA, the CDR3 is TGCGCCAGCAGCTTGCGTCCAGAGGGCGGCACAGATACGCAGTATTTT. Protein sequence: CASSLRPEGGTDTQYF.

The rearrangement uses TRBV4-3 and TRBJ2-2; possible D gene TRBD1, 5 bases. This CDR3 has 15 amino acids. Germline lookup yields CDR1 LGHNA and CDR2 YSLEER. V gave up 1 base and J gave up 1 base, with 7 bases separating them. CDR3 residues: CASSQVDRNTGELFF. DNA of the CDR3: TGCGCCAGCAGCCAAGTAGACAGGAACACCGGGGAGCTGTTTTTT.

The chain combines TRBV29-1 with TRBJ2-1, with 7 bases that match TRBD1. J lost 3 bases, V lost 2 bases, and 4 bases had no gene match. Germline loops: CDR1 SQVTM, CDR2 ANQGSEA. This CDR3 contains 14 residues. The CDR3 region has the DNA TGCAGCGTTGAATTCAGGGGGAGCTACAATGAGCAGTTCTTC. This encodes CSVEFRGSYNEQFF.

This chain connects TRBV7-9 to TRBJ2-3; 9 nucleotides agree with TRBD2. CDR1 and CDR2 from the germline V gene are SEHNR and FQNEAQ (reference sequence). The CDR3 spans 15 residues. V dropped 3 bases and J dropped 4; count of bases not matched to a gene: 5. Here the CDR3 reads CASSFVSGSSDTQYF. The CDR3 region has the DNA TGTGCCAGCAGCTTTGTTAGCGGGAGTTCAGATACGCAGTATTTT. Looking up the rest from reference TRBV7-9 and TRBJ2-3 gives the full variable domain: DTGVSQNPRHKITKRGQNVTFRCDPISEHNRLYWYRQTLGQGPEFLTYFQNEAQLEKSRLLSDRFSAERPKGSFSTLEIQRTEQGDSAMYLCASSFVSGSSDTQYFGPGTRLTVL.

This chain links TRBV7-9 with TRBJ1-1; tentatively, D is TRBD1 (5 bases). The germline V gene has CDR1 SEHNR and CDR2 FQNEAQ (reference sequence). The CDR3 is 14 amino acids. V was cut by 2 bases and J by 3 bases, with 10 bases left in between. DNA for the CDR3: TGTGCCAGCAGCTTAAGAGGGACTGACACTGAAGCTTTCTTT. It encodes CASSLRGTDTEAFF.

The CDR3 DNA follows: TGTGCCAGCTCACCCCGGGAGAGTTCCAATCAGCCCCAGCATTTT. Encoded protein: CASSPRESSNQPQHF. The chain recombines TRBV18 with TRBJ1-5; D unresolved. The CDR3 is made up of 15 amino acids. V was trimmed by 3 bases and J by 3 bases, leaving 12 bases between them. CDR1 is KGHSH, CDR2 LQKENI, per germline.

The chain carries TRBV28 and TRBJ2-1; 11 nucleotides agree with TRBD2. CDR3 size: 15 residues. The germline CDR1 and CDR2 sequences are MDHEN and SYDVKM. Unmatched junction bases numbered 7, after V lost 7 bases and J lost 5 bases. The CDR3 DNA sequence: TGTGCCAGCAATAGGGGACTAGCGGCCGACAATGAGCAGTTCTTC. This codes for CASNRGLAADNEQFF.

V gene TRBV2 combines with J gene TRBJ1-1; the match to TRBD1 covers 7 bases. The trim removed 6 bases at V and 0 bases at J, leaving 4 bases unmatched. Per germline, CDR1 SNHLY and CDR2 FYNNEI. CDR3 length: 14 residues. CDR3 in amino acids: CASSRGQLNTEAFF. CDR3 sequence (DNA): TGTGCCAGCAGCCGGGGACAGTTGAACACTGAAGCTTTCTTT.

CDR3 sequence: CAGSSSGANVLTF. The CDR3 DNA is TGTGCCGGGTCTAGCTCTGGGGCCAACGTCCTGACTTTC. This rearrangement joins TRBV30 to TRBJ2-6, with D unresolved. CDR1 is GTSNPN, CDR2 SVGIG, per germline (reference sequence). V was trimmed by 8 bases and J by 0 bases, leaving 8 bases between them. The CDR3 totals 13 residues.

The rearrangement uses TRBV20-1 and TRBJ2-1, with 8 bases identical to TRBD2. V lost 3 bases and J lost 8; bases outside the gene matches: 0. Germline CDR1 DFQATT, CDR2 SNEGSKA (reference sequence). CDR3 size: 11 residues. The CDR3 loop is CSASGGDEQFF. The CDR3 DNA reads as TGCAGTGCTAGCGGGGGGGATGAGCAGTTCTTC.

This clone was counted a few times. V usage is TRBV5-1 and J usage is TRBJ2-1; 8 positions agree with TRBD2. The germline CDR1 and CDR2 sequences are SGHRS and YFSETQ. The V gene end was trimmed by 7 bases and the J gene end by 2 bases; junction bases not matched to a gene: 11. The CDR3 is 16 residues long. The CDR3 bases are TGCGCCAGCTCGAGGTTGGCGGGAGGCACCTACAATGAGCAGTTCTTC. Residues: CASSRLAGGTYNEQFF.

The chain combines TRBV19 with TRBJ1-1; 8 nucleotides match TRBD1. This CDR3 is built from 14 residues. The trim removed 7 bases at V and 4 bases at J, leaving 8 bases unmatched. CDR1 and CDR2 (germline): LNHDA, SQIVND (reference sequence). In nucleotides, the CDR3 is TGTGCCAGTATGATTGGACAGGGCAGCACTGAAGCTTTCTTT. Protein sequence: CASMIGQGSTEAFF. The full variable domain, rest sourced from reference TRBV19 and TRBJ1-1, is DGGITQSPKYLFRKEGQNVTLSCEQNLNHDAMYWYRQDPGQGLRLIYYSQIVNDFQKGDIAEGYSVSREKKESFPLTVTSAQKNPTAFYLCASMIGQGSTEAFFGQGTRLTVV.

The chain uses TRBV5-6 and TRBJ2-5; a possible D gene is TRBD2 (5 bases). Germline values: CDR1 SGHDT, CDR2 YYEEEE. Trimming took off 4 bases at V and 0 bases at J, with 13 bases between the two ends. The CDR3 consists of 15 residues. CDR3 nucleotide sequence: TGTGCCAGCAGCCCTAGGACGGGGTACCAAGAGACCCAGTACTTC. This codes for CASSPRTGYQETQYF.

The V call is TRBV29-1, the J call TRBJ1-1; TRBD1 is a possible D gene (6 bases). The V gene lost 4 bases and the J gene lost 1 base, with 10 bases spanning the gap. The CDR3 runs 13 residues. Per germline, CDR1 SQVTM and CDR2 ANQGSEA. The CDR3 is CSVVEQGNTEAFF. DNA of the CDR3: TGCAGCGTTGTTGAACAGGGGAACACTGAAGCTTTCTTT.